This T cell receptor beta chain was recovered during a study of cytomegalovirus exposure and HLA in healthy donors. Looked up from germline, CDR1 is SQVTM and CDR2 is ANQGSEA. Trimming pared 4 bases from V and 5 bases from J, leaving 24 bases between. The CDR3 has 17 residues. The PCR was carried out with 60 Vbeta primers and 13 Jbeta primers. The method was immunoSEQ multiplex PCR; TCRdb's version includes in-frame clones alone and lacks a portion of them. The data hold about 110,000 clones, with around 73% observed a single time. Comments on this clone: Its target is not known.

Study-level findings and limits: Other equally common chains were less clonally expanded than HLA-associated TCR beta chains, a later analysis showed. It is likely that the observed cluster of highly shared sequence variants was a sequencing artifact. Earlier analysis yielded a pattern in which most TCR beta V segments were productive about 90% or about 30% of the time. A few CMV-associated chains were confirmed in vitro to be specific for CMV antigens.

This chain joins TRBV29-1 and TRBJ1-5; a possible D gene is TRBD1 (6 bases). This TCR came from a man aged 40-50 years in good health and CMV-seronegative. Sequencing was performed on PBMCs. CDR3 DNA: TGCAGCGTTGCATCAGGGGTTACGTTAGACATGGATCAGCCCCAGCATTTT. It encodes CSVASGVTLDMDQPQHF.